Below, one TCR beta chain is given with its context. This entry is derived from a study of blood T cell repertoires in COVID-19. The overall study: There were acute and convalescent COVID-19 samples, and they came from the United States, Italy and Spain.

Sequenced by immunoSEQ multiplex PCR; TCRdb stores in-frame clones only, minus some. This table holds approximately 90,000 clones, around 90% found once. Seattle's enrolled individuals joined amid active infection and were then monitored longitudinally. This TCR was recovered from a man aged 55 to 70 with COVID-19, enrolled during active disease. Input material: peripheral blood.

CDR3: CASSLGRAGELYEQYF. In DNA, the CDR3 is TGTGCCAGCAGCTTGGGTAGAGCGGGAGAACTATACGAGCAGTACTTC. This chain connects TRBV5-6 to TRBJ2-7; 8 bases line up with TRBD2. Trimming took 0 bases from V and 4 from J; bases not matched to a gene: 9. CDR3 size: 16 residues. Germline V CDR1 and CDR2: SGHDT, YYEEEE.